Following are 11 T cell receptor beta chains from one sample sequenced in a study of blood T cells in healthy people across ages. With a J-beta primer mix and a sample-barcoded 5' primer, a second PCR ran about 6 to 11 cycles. Using its own MiXCR run on the 5' RACE reads, TCRdb lists one record per CDR3 protein. Altogether 550,000 to 700,000 distinct CDR3 sequences are present, about 26% being singletons, with the ten largest covering around 20%. The material sequenced was blood. Receptors originate from a woman aged 70-85 years in good health.

This clonotype was seen only a few times. This chain connects TRBV18 to TRBJ1-5; D is uncertain. The CDR3 spans 16 residues. Germline lookup yields CDR1 KGHSH and CDR2 LQKENI. V was cut by 4 bases and J by 7 bases, with 20 bases left in between. CDR3 DNA: TGTGCCAGCTCACTATCGGACTCTCAACCGAGGCAGCCCCAGCATTTT. As protein: CASSLSDSQPRQPQHF.

The V call is TRBV7-2, the J call TRBJ1-5; TRBD1 might be the D (5 bases). Trimming left V 2 bases short and J 5 bases short, with 10 bases between. Per the germline V gene, CDR1 is SGHTA and CDR2 is FQGNSA. CDR3 size: 14 residues. The CDR3 loop reads CASSLRGTDQPQHF. CDR3 nucleotides: TGTGCCAGCAGCTTAAGGGGAACGGATCAGCCCCAGCATTTT.

This chain joins TRBV29-1 and TRBJ2-5, with D maybe TRBD2 (6 bases). The J call may be mistaken, given a closer DNA end match to TRBJ2-7. CDR1 is SQVTM, CDR2 ANQGSEA, per germline. This CDR3 comprises 13 residues. CDR3 amino acids: CSVRGTLAYEQYF. As DNA, the CDR3 is TGCAGCGTACGGGGGACTCTTGCCTACGAGCAGTACTTC.

The chain links TRBV7-2 to TRBJ1-4; the D gene is possibly TRBD1 (6 bases). Germline V gives CDR1 SGHTA, CDR2 FQGNSA. This CDR3 has 15 amino acids. V was clipped by 3 bases and J by 8 bases, with 16 bases between them. DNA of the CDR3: TGTGCCAGCAGCTTGACAGGTTATAGTCAGGAAAAACTGTTTTTT. This encodes CASSLTGYSQEKLFF.

A word on this clonotype: A read error may explain this, as a much larger clone is one base away. V gene TRBV12-3 or TRBV12-4 combines with J gene TRBJ2-5, with a tentative D call TRBD1 (6 bases). The assigned J gene may be wrong: the sequence end matches TRBJ2-7 better. This CDR3 is 14 amino acids long. CDR3 region: CASIIRQGGYEQYF. CDR3 in DNA: TGTGCCAGCATCATTCGGCAAGGGGGCTACGAGCAGTACTTC.

The CDR3 here is CASSEWAGKDGYTF. The CDR3 nucleotides are TGTGCCAGCAGTGAATGGGCAGGGAAGGATGGCTACACCTTC. The chain couples TRBV25-1 to TRBJ1-2, with a weak D call TRBD1 (5 bases). The V gene lost 1 base and the J gene lost 6 bases, with 12 bases spanning the gap. CDR1 is MGHDK, CDR2 SYGVNS, per germline. The CDR3 has 14 amino acids.

The V call is TRBV9, the J call TRBJ1-3; D might be TRBD1 (5 bases). CDR1 and CDR2 from the germline V gene are SGDLS and YYNGEE. V lost 1 base to trimming and J lost 0 bases, with 11 bases between them. The CDR3 totals 16 residues. As DNA, the CDR3 is TGTGCCAGCAGCGTAACCGGGACCGGCTCTGGAAACACCATATATTTT. It yields the protein CASSVTGTGSGNTIYF. Drawing the rest from reference TRBV9 and TRBJ1-3, the complete variable domain is DSGVTQTPKHLITATGQRVTLRCSPRSGDLSVYWYQQSLDQGLQFLIQYYNGEERAKGNILERFSAQQFPDLHSELNLSSLELGDSALYFCASSVTGTGSGNTIYFGEGSWLTVV.

The sample holds a few counts of this clonotype. The rearrangement joins TRBV5-1 to TRBJ2-3; tentative D call: TRBD2 (6 bases). The V and J ends lost 0 bases and 2 bases respectively, with 13 bases between them. The CDR3 is 16 residues long. CDR1 is SGHRS, CDR2 YFSETQ, per germline. The CDR3 DNA is TGCGCCAGCAGCTTGGCTGGGACTGGATCCACAGATACGCAGTATTTT. Its translation is CASSLAGTGSTDTQYF.

This clonotype was detected only a few times. This chain uses TRBV20-1 with TRBJ1-1; perhaps TRBD1 as D (5 bases). The CDR3 has 12 amino acids. V was clipped by 1 base and J by 10 bases, with 13 bases between them. Germline V gene lookup returns CDR1 DFQATT and CDR2 SNEGSKA (reference sequence). CDR3 nucleotide sequence: TGCAGTGCTAGAGCCGAGGGGTTTGTAGCTTTCTTT. As protein: CSARAEGFVAFF.

Regarding this clonotype: This may stem from a read error, because a much larger clone lies one nucleotide away. V and J are TRBV7-2 and TRBJ2-5; unclear D gene. V gave up 4 bases and J gave up 4 bases, with 7 bases separating them. The CDR3 is 12 amino acids. Germline V gene lookup returns CDR1 SGHTA and CDR2 FQGNSA. CDR3 loop: CASSWARETQYF. The CDR3 coding sequence is TGTGCCAGCAGCTGGGCCCGAGAGACCCAGTACTTC.

The CDR3 DNA is TGCGCCAGCAGCTTGCCCGACAGACCAAGCTCTGGGGCCAACGTCCTGACTTTC. Its translation: CASSLPDRPSSGANVLTF. V is TRBV5-1 and J is TRBJ2-6, with D possibly matching TRBD1 (5 bases). Trimming removed 1 base from V and 0 bases from J, with 14 bases in between. The CDR3 is 18 amino acids. From germline, CDR1 is SGHRS and CDR2 YFSETQ. The full variable domain, rest sourced from reference TRBV5-1 and TRBJ2-6, is KAGVTQTPRYLIKTRGQQVTLSCSPISGHRSVSWYQQTPGQGLQFLFEYFSETQRNKGNFPGRFSGRQFSNSRSEMNVSTLELGDSALYLCASSLPDRPSSGANVLTFGAGSRLTVL.